A single sample is the source of the 7 T cell receptor beta chains below, sequenced in a study of CD8 T cells in Susac syndrome. RNA, at about 0.5 to 1 ug, was reverse transcribed with random hexamers. A single record per CDR3 protein comes from TCRdb applying MiXCR to the immunoSEQ multiplex PCR reads. This table holds under 200,000 distinct CDR3 sequences, approximately 94% found once. The specimen sequenced was CD4+ T cells from PBMCs. All receptors come from a human donor with Susac syndrome.

This sequence joins TRBV7-2 and TRBJ2-3; 8 bases align to TRBD2. In germline, CDR1 is SGHTA, CDR2 FQGNSA. The V segment lost 0 bases and the J segment 3 bases; nucleotides outside the gene matches: 2. The CDR3 extends over 15 amino acids. CDR3 region: CASSLAGGRTDTQYF. CDR3 DNA sequence: TGTGCCAGCAGCTTAGCGGGCGGGAGGACAGATACGCAGTATTTT.

This clonotype has a handful of counts. The chain combines TRBV25-1 with TRBJ2-7, with D perhaps matching TRBD1 (5 bases). The CDR3 sequence is 16 residues long. Germline V lookup: CDR1 MGHDK, CDR2 SYGVNS. V lost 4 bases and J 0 bases, leaving 16 bases between the germline ends. For the CDR3, the DNA is TGTGCCAGCAGTGGCACTGTTTTAGGGGCCTCCTACGAGCAGTACTTC. This gives the protein CASSGTVLGASYEQYF.

V usage is TRBV9 and J usage is TRBJ1-2; 8 bases are shared with TRBD1. Trimming removed 4 bases from V and 6 bases from J; junction bases left unmatched: 11. CDR3 size: 15 residues. Germline V CDR1 and CDR2: SGDLS, YYNGEE. The CDR3 loop reads CASSTSGQGGNGYTF. CDR3 nucleotides: TGTGCCAGCAGCACTAGCGGACAGGGAGGGAATGGCTACACCTTC.

The chain is built from TRBV20-1 and TRBJ1-1, with D perhaps TRBD1 (5 bases). This CDR3 has 16 amino acids. Trimming left V 3 bases short and J 2 bases short, with 19 bases between. CDR1 is DFQATT, CDR2 SNEGSKA, per germline (reference sequence). CDR3 protein: CSASRPGARGNTEAFF. CDR3 nucleotide sequence: TGCAGTGCTAGTCGACCCGGGGCGCGGGGAAACACTGAAGCTTTCTTT.

In its sample, this clonotype was seen once. The genes are TRBV29-1 and TRBJ2-1; D might be TRBD1 (5 bases). The CDR3 has 13 residues. V shed 3 bases and J shed 10 bases, with 16 bases lying between them. Germline CDR1 SQVTM, CDR2 ANQGSEA. CDR3 sequence: CSVERQRTSEQFF. Written as DNA, the CDR3 is TGCAGCGTTGAGCGACAGAGAACAAGCGAGCAGTTCTTC.

The chain is built from TRBV5-1 and TRBJ1-6; D ambiguous. The CDR3 has 14 amino acids. V lost 0 bases and J lost 6, with 7 bases in between. From germline, CDR1 is SGHRS and CDR2 YFSETQ. The CDR3 DNA sequence: TGCGCCAGCAGCTTGGCCGGGTTTAATTCACCCCTCCACTTT. Residues: CASSLAGFNSPLHF. Combining the CDR3 with reference TRBV5-1 and TRBJ1-6 gives the whole variable domain KAGVTQTPRYLIKTRGQQVTLSCSPISGHRSVSWYQQTPGQGLQFLFEYFSETQRNKGNFPGRFSGRQFSNSRSEMNVSTLELGDSALYLCASSLAGFNSPLHFGNGTRLTVT.

The V gene is TRBV20-1, the J gene TRBJ2-7; 7 bases match TRBD2. The CDR3 contains 14 residues. Germline CDR1 DFQATT, CDR2 SNEGSKA (reference sequence). V shed 6 bases, J shed 3 bases, and the junction held 11 bases outside the gene matches. This chain's CDR3 is CSAEPGGKVYEQYF. CDR3 DNA sequence: TGCAGTGCGGAACCGGGAGGAAAGGTCTACGAGCAGTACTTC.